This T cell receptor (beta chain) is drawn from a study of beta chain features in type 1 diabetes. Study-wide background: No patient-donor differences in age, gender, total cells or subset yield. Regarding the study as a whole: Patients' naive, central memory and Treg TCRB repertoires seemed closer to one another than those of healthy donors. No resolution was reached here on whether HLA type influences TCRB rearrangement. Type 1 diabetes patients showed a moderate but significant shortening of TCRB CDR3s in all four CD4+ subsets.

CD45RO/CCR7/CD25/CD127/CD95/CD27 sorting isolated CD4+ naive, central memory, regulatory and stem cell-like memory cells. Sequenced material consisted of expressed TCRB transcripts (all of the isolated RNA was reverse transcribed). Clones were read by immunoSEQ multiplex PCR, and TCRdb kept only the in-frame ones, dropping some. The repertoire holds 400,000 or so clones, with around 10% as singletons. This clone was found once. What it binds is unknown. V lost 4 bases, J lost 0 bases, and 12 bases lay in between. The V gene's germline CDR1 is SGHNT and CDR2 YENEEA. The CDR3 length is 16 residues. The source is a young man with type 1 diabetes. The sequencing input was central memory CD4+ T cells from blood. The V gene is TRBV11-3, the J gene TRBJ2-2; D is unresolved. CDR3 nucleotides: TGTGCCAGCAGCTCAGGCTTGGGGACGAACACCGGGGAGCTGTTTTTT. Translation gives CASSSGLGTNTGELFF.